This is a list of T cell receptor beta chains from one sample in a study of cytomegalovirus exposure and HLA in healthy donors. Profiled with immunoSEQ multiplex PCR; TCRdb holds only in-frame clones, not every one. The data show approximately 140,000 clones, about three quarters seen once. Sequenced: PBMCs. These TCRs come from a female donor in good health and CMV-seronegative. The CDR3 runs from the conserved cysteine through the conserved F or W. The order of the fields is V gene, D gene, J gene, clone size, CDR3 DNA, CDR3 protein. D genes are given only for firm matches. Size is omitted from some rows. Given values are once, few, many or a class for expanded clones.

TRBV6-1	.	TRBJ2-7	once	TGTGCCAGCAGAAAGGGAGACAGGGAGCAGTACTTC	CASRKGDREQYF
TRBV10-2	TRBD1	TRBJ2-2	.	TGCGCCAGCAGCCCCGGGACAGGAAACACCGGGGAGCTGTTTTTT	CASSPGTGNTGELFF
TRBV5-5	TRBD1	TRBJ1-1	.	TGTGCCAGCAGCTCAGGACAGGGGTCTGAAGCTTTCTTT	CASSSGQGSEAFF
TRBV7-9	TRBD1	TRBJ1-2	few	TGTGCCAGCAGCTCCGGGACAGGGTTCCACTATGGCTACACCTTC	CASSSGTGFHYGYTF
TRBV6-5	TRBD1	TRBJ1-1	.	TGTGCCAGCAGACAGGGGCTAAACACTGAAGCTTTCTTT	CASRQGLNTEAFF
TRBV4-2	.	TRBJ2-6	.	TGTGCCAGCAGCCAAGGGGAGGTAGACTTCGTCGTAAGCTCTGGGGCCAACGTCCTGACTTTC	CASSQGEVDFVVSSGANVLTF
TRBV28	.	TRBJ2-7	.	TGTGCCAGCAGTTTGGCGGGGGCCTCCTACGAGCAGTACTTC	CASSLAGASYEQYF
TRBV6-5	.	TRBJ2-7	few	TGTGCCAGCAGTTACGGACAGTCCTACGAGCAGTACTTC	CASSYGQSYEQYF
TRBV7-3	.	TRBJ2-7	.	TGTGCCAGCAGCTTTCAGTCGGGAGTAGGGTACGAGCAGTACTTC	CASSFQSGVGYEQYF
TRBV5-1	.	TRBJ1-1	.	TGCGCCAGCAGCTTAAATCAGGGCGGTGGCACTGAAGCTTTCTTT	CASSLNQGGGTEAFF
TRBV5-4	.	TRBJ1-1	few	TGTGCCAGCAGCCCGTGGAAGGCTATACAGGGGAACACTGAAGCTTTCTTT	CASSPWKAIQGNTEAFF
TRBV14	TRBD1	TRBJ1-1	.	TGTGCCAGCAGCGCCCGGACAGGGACCACTGAAGCTTTCTTT	CASSARTGTTEAFF
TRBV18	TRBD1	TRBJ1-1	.	TGTGCCAGCTCAGCTGACAGGGTAGGTTACACTGAAGCTTTCTTT	CASSADRVGYTEAFF
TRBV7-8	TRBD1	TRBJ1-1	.	TGTGCCAGCAGCTCGCGGACAGGGGGCGCGGAAGACACTGAAGCTTTCTTT	CASSSRTGGAEDTEAFF
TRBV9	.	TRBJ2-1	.	TGTGCCAGCAGCGTAGTGTTAGCGAATGAGCAGTTCTTC	CASSVVLANEQFF
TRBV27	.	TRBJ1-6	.	TGTGCCAGCAGTAAGCCAACAGGGAATTTTTCACCCCTCCACTTT	CASSKPTGNFSPLHF
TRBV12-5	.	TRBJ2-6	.	TGTGCTAGTGAGGGGAATGGGGCCAACGTCCTGACTTTC	CASEGNGANVLTF
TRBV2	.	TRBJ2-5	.	TGTGCCAGCAGTGTTGAGGGAAGGGCCCAAGAGACCCAGTACTTC	CASSVEGRAQETQYF
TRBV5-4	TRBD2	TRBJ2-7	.	TGTGCCAGCAGCTTGGGGCGGGGGACCGACTACGAGCAGTACTTC	CASSLGRGTDYEQYF
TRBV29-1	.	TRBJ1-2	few	TGCAGCGAGGGGATACAAGCTAACTATGGCTACACCTTC	CSEGIQANYGYTF
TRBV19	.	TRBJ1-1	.	TGTGCCAGTAGTGAACGCAGTGAAGCGGAAGCTTTCTTT	CASSERSEAEAFF
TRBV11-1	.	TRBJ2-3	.	TGTGCCAGCAGCCCCCGGACTGTTATGAACACAGATACGCAGTATTTT	CASSPRTVMNTDTQYF
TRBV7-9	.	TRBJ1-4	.	TGTGCCAGCAGCCTCCAGGGTCAGGGCGAAAAACTGTTTTTT	CASSLQGQGEKLFF
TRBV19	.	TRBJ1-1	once	TGTGCCAGTAGTATACTCGGGACTGGCACTGAAGCTTTCTTT	CASSILGTGTEAFF
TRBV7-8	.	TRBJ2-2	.	TGTGCCAGCAGCTTCCTTAACACCGGGGAGCTGTTTTTT	CASSFLNTGELFF
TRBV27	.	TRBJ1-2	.	TGTGCCAGCAGTAATCGGGACTCCTATGGCTACACCTTC	CASSNRDSYGYTF
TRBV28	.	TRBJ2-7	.	TGTGCCAGCAGCCTAATTAGGGGGGGGACCTACGAGCAGTACTTC	CASSLIRGGTYEQYF
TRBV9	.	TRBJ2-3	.	TGTGCCAGCAGCGGCGCGGGGAGCACAGATACGCAGTATTTT	CASSGAGSTDTQYF
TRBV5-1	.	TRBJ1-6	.	TGCGCCAGCAGCTTGGCCAGTGGTGTCAGAAATTCACCCCTCCACTTT	CASSLASGVRNSPLHF
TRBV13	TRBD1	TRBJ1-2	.	TGTGCCAGCAGCTTAGGGAACGGACAGGGCGACTATGGCTACACCTTC	CASSLGNGQGDYGYTF
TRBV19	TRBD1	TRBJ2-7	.	TGTGCCAGTAGTATTGGATTCGGACAGGGCCCCTACGAGCAGTACTTC	CASSIGFGQGPYEQYF